The 4 T cell receptor beta chains in this list originate from one sample, sequenced in a study of blood T cell repertoires in COVID-19. Profiled with immunoSEQ multiplex PCR; TCRdb holds only in-frame clones, not every one. The sample includes hundreds of thousands of clones, roughly nine tenths seen only once; the top ten take 0.95% to 1.3%. The sample taken for sequencing was PBMCs or T cells enriched from blood (not recorded which). The receptors were sampled from a man aged 25 to 40 who had recovered from COVID-19.

The chain couples TRBV27 to TRBJ1-1; the match to TRBD1 covers 7 bases. This CDR3 contains 14 residues. V gave up 5 bases and J gave up 2 bases; unmatched junction bases: 5. The germline V gene encodes CDR1 MNHEY and CDR2 SMNVEV (reference sequence). The CDR3 region has the DNA TGTGCCAGCAGTCGCCGACAGGGAAACACTGAAGCTTTCTTT. Amino acid sequence: CASSRRQGNTEAFF.

V is TRBV12-3 or TRBV12-4 and J is TRBJ1-2; D is undetermined. The CDR3 covers 13 residues. V was clipped by 6 bases and J by 5 bases, with 13 bases between them. The DNA of the CDR3 is TGTGCCAGCAGCCCGGAGGGAAGTTATGGCTACACCTTC. It encodes CASSPEGSYGYTF.

V is TRBV4-2 and J is TRBJ1-3, with unresolved D. The germline V gene has CDR1 LGHNA and CDR2 YNFKEQ. Trimming took 0 bases from V and 4 from J, leaving 7 bases between them. The CDR3 is made up of 14 amino acids. The CDR3 region is CASSQETGGNTIYF. The CDR3 bases are TGTGCCAGCAGCCAAGAGACGGGAGGAAACACCATATATTTT.

V is TRBV18 and J is TRBJ1-1; TRBD1 matches 8 bases. Germline CDR1 reads KGHSH; CDR2 reads LQKENI. J gave up 1 base and V 4 bases, and 8 bases lay outside the gene matches. The CDR3 extends over 16 amino acids. Written as DNA, the CDR3 is TGTGCCAGCTCACAAAACACAGGGGGGTGGAACACTGAAGCTTTCTTT. Its translation is CASSQNTGGWNTEAFF.